Below are 13 T cell receptor beta chains sequenced from a single sample in a study of cytomegalovirus exposure and HLA in healthy donors. The PCR had 60 Vbeta and 13 Jbeta primers. Profiling relied on immunoSEQ multiplex PCR, and the TCRdb table lists in-frame clones only, not all of them. This table has 150,000 to 200,000 clones, roughly 83% appearing once. Source material: PBMCs. The receptors were gathered from a woman in her fifties or sixties in good health and CMV-seronegative.

The count of this clone is one. The chain joins TRBV28 to TRBJ2-7; 7 bases fit TRBD2. The trim removed 6 bases at V and 0 bases at J, leaving 8 bases unmatched. The germline gives CDR1 MDHEN, CDR2 SYDVKM. This CDR3 is 15 amino acids long. CDR3 sequence: CASRGSGASSYEQYF. The CDR3 DNA reads as TGTGCCAGCAGAGGAAGCGGGGCGAGCTCCTACGAGCAGTACTTC.

The chain carries TRBV4-1 and TRBJ2-1; D not certain. The CDR3 is made up of 18 amino acids. V was trimmed by 3 bases and J by 5 bases, leaving 23 bases between them. Per germline, CDR1 MGHRA and CDR2 YSYEKL. CDR3 amino acids: CASSHTQFTGGPHNEQFF. CDR3 coding DNA: TGCGCCAGCAGCCACACGCAGTTCACCGGTGGGCCCCACAATGAGCAGTTCTTC.

Regarding this clone: Sequence at one end of the junction differs from germline and may be a read error. This rearrangement joins TRBV2 to TRBJ2-5; D remains ambiguous. In germline, CDR1 is SNHLY, CDR2 FYNNEI. The CDR3 spans 15 residues. CDR3 sequence (DNA): TGTGCCAGCAGCCCCACGAGAGGTCCCCAAGGGACCCAGTACTTC. Amino acid sequence: CASSPTRGPQGTQYF.

This rearrangement joins TRBV2 to TRBJ1-4; 8 bases fit TRBD1. This CDR3 is built from 14 residues. V lost 6 bases and J lost 1; bases outside the gene matches: 1. Germline V gene sequence: CDR1 SNHLY, CDR2 FYNNEI. In nucleotides, the CDR3 is TGTGCCAGCAGGGGACAGGAAACTAATGAAAAACTGTTTTTT. This translates into CASRGQETNEKLFF.

V is TRBV6-6 and J is TRBJ1-5, with 8 bases aligning to TRBD1. The CDR3 has 14 amino acids. V trimming: 10 bases; J trimming: 5 bases; junction bases outside the gene matches: 10. The germline gives CDR1 MNHNY, CDR2 SVGAGI (reference sequence). This CDR3 is CAISGGPEDQPQHF. CDR3 DNA sequence: TGTGCCATCTCAGGGGGCCCCGAGGATCAGCCCCAGCATTTT.

The chain carries TRBV19 and TRBJ1-2; 8 nucleotides align to TRBD1. Germline CDR1 reads LNHDA; CDR2 reads SQIVND (reference sequence). The CDR3 totals 17 residues. Trimming removed 6 bases from V and 1 base from J; junction bases left unmatched: 13. CDR3 nucleotides: TGTGCCAGTAGCCTCGGGACAGGAGCCCTACTTAACTATGGCTACACCTTC. It codes for CASSLGTGALLNYGYTF.

This chain joins TRBV4-1 and TRBJ2-7; tentatively, D is TRBD1 (5 bases). The V end lost 2 bases, the J end lost 3 bases, and 17 bases lay between the germline ends. CDR3 size: 16 residues. Germline loops: CDR1 MGHRA, CDR2 YSYEKL. The CDR3 region has the DNA TGCGCCAGCAGCCAATTTGACAGCCCCAGGCGCTACGAGCAGTACTTC. Protein: CASSQFDSPRRYEQYF.

The chain links TRBV2 to TRBJ1-5, with D possibly TRBD1 on 5 matching bases. This CDR3 spans 18 amino acids. CDR1 is SNHLY, CDR2 FYNNEI, per germline. V lost 6 bases and J 0 bases, leaving 21 bases between the germline ends. CDR3 protein: CASSRDFSGLNSNQPQHF. The CDR3 nucleotides read TGTGCCAGCAGCCGGGACTTTTCGGGGTTAAATAGCAATCAGCCCCAGCATTTT.

This chain connects TRBV4-1 to TRBJ1-2; 7 bases map to TRBD1. Trimming at V came to 4 bases and at J to 8 bases, leaving 19 bases not matched to a gene. Germline CDR1 MGHRA, CDR2 YSYEKL. This CDR3 has 17 amino acids. Written as DNA, the CDR3 is TGCGCCAGCAGCCCGGTTGGACAGGCGGGACCCTTTTCCGGCTACACCTTC. It is translated as CASSPVGQAGPFSGYTF.

The rearrangement links TRBV6-1 to TRBJ1-2; D is undetermined. V gave up 6 bases and J gave up 8 bases, with 7 bases separating them. This CDR3 region has 10 residues. Germline V gene sequence: CDR1 MNHNS, CDR2 SASEGT. This CDR3 is CASRDWGYTF. Written as DNA, the CDR3 is TGTGCCAGCAGGGACTGGGGCTACACCTTC.

This chain joins TRBV11-2 and TRBJ2-2, with D perhaps matching TRBD2 (6 bases). Germline-derived CDR1 and CDR2 are SGHAT and FQNNGV. Trimming removed 5 bases at V and 1 base at J, with 11 bases between. CDR3 length: 15 amino acids. The CDR3 DNA reads TGTGCCAGCAGCCCCGGGACTCGGAACACCGGGGAGCTGTTTTTT. This sequence encodes CASSPGTRNTGELFF.

The rearrangement links TRBV28 to TRBJ2-7, with 10 nucleotides matching TRBD2. CDR1 is MDHEN and CDR2 is SYDVKM in the germline V gene. This CDR3 comprises 16 residues. Trimming took 2 bases from V and 7 from J; bases not matched to a gene: 11. CDR3 nucleotide sequence: TGTGCCAGCAGTTTACGGAGGACTAGCGGACCTTGGGAGCAGTACTTC. Residues: CASSLRRTSGPWEQYF.

The chain joins TRBV2 to TRBJ2-5, with 9 positions matching TRBD2. The V segment lost 6 bases and the J segment 1 base; nucleotides outside the gene matches: 6. Germline CDR1 is SNHLY and CDR2 is FYNNEI. The CDR3 is 15 amino acids. This CDR3 reads CASSRQTSGQETQYF. CDR3 bases: TGTGCCAGCAGCCGCCAGACTAGCGGCCAAGAGACCCAGTACTTC.